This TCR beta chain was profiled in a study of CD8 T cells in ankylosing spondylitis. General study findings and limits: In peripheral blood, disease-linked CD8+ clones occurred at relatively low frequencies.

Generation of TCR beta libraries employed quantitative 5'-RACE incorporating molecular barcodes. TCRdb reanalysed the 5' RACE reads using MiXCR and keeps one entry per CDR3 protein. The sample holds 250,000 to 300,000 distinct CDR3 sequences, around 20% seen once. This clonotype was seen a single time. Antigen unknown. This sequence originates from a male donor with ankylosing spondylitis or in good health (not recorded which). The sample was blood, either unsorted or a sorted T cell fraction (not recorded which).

The CDR3 nucleotides are TGTGCCAGCAGTGATGGTCGGCAGGCCAATCAGCCCCAGCATTTT. As protein: CASSDGRQANQPQHF. This chain connects TRBV25-1 to TRBJ1-5; no definite D call. The CDR3 contains 15 residues. V was trimmed by 3 bases and J by 3 bases, leaving 12 bases between them. Per germline, CDR1 MGHDK and CDR2 SYGVNS.